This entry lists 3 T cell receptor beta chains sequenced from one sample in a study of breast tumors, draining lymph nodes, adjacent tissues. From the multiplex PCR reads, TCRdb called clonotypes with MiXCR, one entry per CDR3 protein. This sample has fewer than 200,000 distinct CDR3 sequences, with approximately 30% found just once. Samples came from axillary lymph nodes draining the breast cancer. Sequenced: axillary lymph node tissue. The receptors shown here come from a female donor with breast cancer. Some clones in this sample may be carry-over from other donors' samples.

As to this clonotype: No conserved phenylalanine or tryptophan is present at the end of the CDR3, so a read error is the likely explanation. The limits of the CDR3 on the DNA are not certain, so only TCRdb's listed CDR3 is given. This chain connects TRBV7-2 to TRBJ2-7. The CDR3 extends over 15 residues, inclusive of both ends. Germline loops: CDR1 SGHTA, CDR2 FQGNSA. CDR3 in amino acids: CASSLGHFVSYEQHS.

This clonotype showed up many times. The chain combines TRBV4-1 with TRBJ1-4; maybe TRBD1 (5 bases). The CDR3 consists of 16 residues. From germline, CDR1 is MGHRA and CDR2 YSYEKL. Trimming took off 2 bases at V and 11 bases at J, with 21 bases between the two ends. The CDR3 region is CASSQPRLRGTGKLFF. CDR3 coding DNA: TGCGCCAGCAGCCAACCCAGATTGCGGGGGACGGGGAAACTGTTTTTT.

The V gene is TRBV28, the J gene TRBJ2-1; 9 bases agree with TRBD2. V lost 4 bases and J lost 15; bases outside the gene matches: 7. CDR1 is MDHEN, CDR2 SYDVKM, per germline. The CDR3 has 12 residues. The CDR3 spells CASSSSLAGPFF. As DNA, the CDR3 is TGTGCCAGCAGTTCCTCGCTAGCGGGGCCGTTCTTC.